A selection of T cell receptor beta chains follows, all from one sample in a study of blood T cell repertoires in COVID-19. Profiling relied on immunoSEQ multiplex PCR, and the TCRdb table lists in-frame clones only, not all of them. The sample has about 350,000 clones, almost 90% seen once; the top ten hold approximately 1%. Sequencing was done on a sample of PBMCs or T cells enriched from blood (not recorded which). The origin of the receptors is a woman aged 25 to 45 who had been exposed to COVID-19. CDR3s include the opening cysteine and the closing phenylalanine or tryptophan. D genes are given only for firm matches. The listing skips clone size in some rows; elsewhere it reads once, few, many or a size class.

>-|TRBD1|TRBJ2-7|TRBV2
CASSAGTGGYEQYF
TGTGCCAGCAGCGCCGGGACAGGAGGCTACGAGCAGTACTTC
>-|-|TRBJ1-1|TRBV19
CASSTNRENTEAFF
TGTGCCAGTAGTACCAACAGGGAAAACACTGAAGCTTTCTTT
>-|TRBD2|TRBJ2-1|TRBV19
CASSIDLTSGVNEQFF
TGTGCCAGTAGTATAGATCTGACTAGCGGTGTCAATGAGCAGTTCTTC
>-|-|TRBJ1-1|TRBV7-9
CASSLRRTMNTEAFF
TGTGCCAGCAGCCTCAGGCGGACTATGAACACTGAAGCTTTCTTT
>-|TRBD2|TRBJ2-7|TRBV3-1/TRBV3-2
CASRPTLAGAGPYEQYF
TGTGCCAGCAGACCCACCCTAGCGGGAGCGGGGCCCTACGAGCAGTACTTC
>-|TRBD2|TRBJ2-7|TRBV10-1
CASSVSGTSGREYEQYF
TGCGCCAGCAGTGTTTCCGGGACTAGCGGGAGAGAGTACGAGCAGTACTTC
>-|-|TRBJ2-7|TRBV3-1/TRBV3-2
CASSQGNRAGTSSYEQYF
TGTGCCAGCAGCCAAGGGAATCGGGCGGGAACGAGCTCCTACGAGCAGTACTTC
>-|-|TRBJ2-1|TRBV27
CASSLGHPVYNEQFF
TGTGCCAGCAGTTTGGGCCATCCCGTCTACAATGAGCAGTTCTTC
>-|TRBD1|TRBJ2-5|TRBV4-2
CASSHGQGEWGQETQYF
TGTGCCAGCAGCCATGGACAGGGGGAGTGGGGCCAAGAGACCCAGTACTTC
>-|TRBD2|TRBJ2-1|TRBV4-2
CASSQVAGGAPFMSQQFF
TGTGCCAGCAGCCAAGTAGCGGGGGGGGCCCCCTTTATGTCCCAGCAGTTCTTC
>once|TRBD1|TRBJ1-2|TRBV2
CASSAAGGYGYTF
TGTGCCAGCAGTGCGGCAGGGGGCTATGGCTACACCTTC
>-|-|TRBJ1-4|TRBV20-1
CSARARVELFF
TGCAGTGCTAGAGCTCGAGTGGAACTGTTTTTT
>-|-|TRBJ1-4|TRBV4-1
CASSQVVRVPNEKLFF
TGCGCCAGCAGCCAAGTCGTCAGGGTTCCTAATGAAAAACTGTTTTTT
>few|-|TRBJ2-3|TRBV5-1
CASSPPLGSGDTQYF
TGCGCCAGCAGCCCGCCTCTAGGAAGTGGGGATACGCAGTATTTT
>-|-|TRBJ1-1|TRBV4-1
CASSQERNTEAFF
TGCGCCAGCAGCCAAGAGAGGAACACTGAAGCTTTCTTT
>-|-|TRBJ2-2|TRBV5-6
CASSLEAHYTGELFF
TGTGCCAGCAGCCTTGAGGCCCATTATACCGGGGAGCTGTTTTTT
>-|TRBD1|TRBJ1-5|TRBV30
CAWSDRGTSEVRPQHF
TGTGCCTGGAGTGACAGGGGCACTTCTGAAGTACGGCCCCAGCATTTT
>-|-|TRBJ2-3|TRBV5-1
CASSLGLLGGDTQYF
TGCGCCAGCAGCTTGGGGCTATTAGGGGGAGATACGCAGTATTTT
>-|-|TRBJ2-7|TRBV7-2
CASSTRTLYEQYF
TGTGCCAGCAGCACCCGGACACTTTACGAGCAGTACTTC
>-|-|TRBJ2-5|TRBV15
CATSRQSGVTFQQETQYF
TGTGCCACCAGCAGACAATCGGGGGTCACATTTCAGCAAGAGACCCAGTACTTC
>-|-|TRBJ1-2|TRBV28
CASTQRSAGPNYGYTF
TGTGCCAGCACCCAACGGTCTGCGGGACCAAACTATGGCTACACCTTC
>once|TRBD2|TRBJ2-1|TRBV28
CASRPSGTANEQFF
TGTGCCAGCAGGCCTAGCGGGACGGCTAATGAGCAGTTCTTC
>-|-|TRBJ2-1|TRBV7-9
CASSLVRTTGYNEQFF
TGTGCCAGCAGCTTAGTGAGGACCACAGGCTACAATGAGCAGTTCTTC
>-|TRBD1|TRBJ1-1|TRBV19
CASSTPGQGAKTEAFF
TGTGCCAGTAGTACCCCGGGACAGGGGGCCAAGACTGAAGCTTTCTTT
>-|-|TRBJ2-3|TRBV19
CASSGGQHSTDTQYF
TGTGCCAGTAGTGGAGGACAGCATAGCACAGATACGCAGTATTTT
>-|TRBD1|TRBJ1-1|TRBV5-1
CASSSGDRYTEAFF
TGCGCCAGCAGCTCCGGGGACAGGTACACTGAAGCTTTCTTT
>-|-|TRBJ1-2|TRBV14
CASSPQPGQDNYGYTF
TGTGCCAGCAGCCCACAGCCGGGACAAGATAACTATGGCTACACCTTC
>-|TRBD1|TRBJ2-7|TRBV7-2
CASSLGRGQGAYEQYF
TGTGCCAGCAGCTTGGGCAGAGGCCAGGGGGCCTACGAGCAGTACTTC